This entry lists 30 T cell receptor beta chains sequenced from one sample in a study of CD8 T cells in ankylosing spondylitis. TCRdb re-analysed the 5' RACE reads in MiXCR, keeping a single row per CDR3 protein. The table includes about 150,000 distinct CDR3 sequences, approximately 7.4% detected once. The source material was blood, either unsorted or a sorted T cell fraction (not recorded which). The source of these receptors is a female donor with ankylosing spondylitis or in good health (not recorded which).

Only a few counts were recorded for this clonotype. CDR3 in amino acids: CASSPRDRALYEQYF. The CDR3 nucleotides are TGTGCCAGCAGCCCCCGGGACAGGGCTCTCTACGAGCAGTACTTC. The chain uses TRBV12-3 or TRBV12-4 and TRBJ2-7; 9 positions match TRBD1. After removal of 6 bases from V and 3 bases from J, the junction contained 9 bases not matched to a gene. CDR3 length: 15 amino acids.

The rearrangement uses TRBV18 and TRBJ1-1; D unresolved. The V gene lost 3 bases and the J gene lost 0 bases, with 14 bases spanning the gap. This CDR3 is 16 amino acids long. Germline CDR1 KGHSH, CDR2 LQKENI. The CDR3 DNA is TGTGCCAGCTCACCCTATCGTCCCCCCTTGAACACTGAAGCTTTCTTT. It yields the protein CASSPYRPPLNTEAFF.

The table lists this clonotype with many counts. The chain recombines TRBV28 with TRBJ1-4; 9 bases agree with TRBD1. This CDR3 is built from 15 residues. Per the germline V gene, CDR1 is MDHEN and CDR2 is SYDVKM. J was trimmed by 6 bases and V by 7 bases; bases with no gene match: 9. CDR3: CASNELGQGYEKLFF. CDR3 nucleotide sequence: TGTGCCAGCAATGAACTGGGACAGGGCTATGAAAAACTGTTTTTT.

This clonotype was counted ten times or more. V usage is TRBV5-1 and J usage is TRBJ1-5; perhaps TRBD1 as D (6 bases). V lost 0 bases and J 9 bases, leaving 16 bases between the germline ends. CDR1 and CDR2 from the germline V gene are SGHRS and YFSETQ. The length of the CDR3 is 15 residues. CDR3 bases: TGCGCCAGCAGCTTGGGGCCAGGGGCACTGAGGCCCCAGCATTTT. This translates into CASSLGPGALRPQHF.

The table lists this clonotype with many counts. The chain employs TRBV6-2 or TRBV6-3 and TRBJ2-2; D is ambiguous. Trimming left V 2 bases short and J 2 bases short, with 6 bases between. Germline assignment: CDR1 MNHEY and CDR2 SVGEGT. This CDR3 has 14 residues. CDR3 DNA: TGTGCCAGCAGTTACAGGGTAAACACCGGGGAGCTGTTTTTT. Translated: CASSYRVNTGELFF.

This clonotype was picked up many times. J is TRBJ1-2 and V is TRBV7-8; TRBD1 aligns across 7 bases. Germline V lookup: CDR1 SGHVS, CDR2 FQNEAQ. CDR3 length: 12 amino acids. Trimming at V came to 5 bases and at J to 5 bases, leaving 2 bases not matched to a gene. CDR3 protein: CASSQQGYGYTF. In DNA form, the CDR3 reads TGTGCCAGCAGCCAACAGGGGTATGGCTACACCTTC.

CDR3 in DNA: TGTGCCTGGAGTGTAGTCGGGATGGCAGATACGCAGTATTTT. It codes for CAWSVVGMADTQYF. J is TRBJ2-3 and V is TRBV30, with a tentative D call TRBD2 (5 bases). The CDR3 runs to 14 residues. The germline V and J ends were trimmed by 0 bases and 4 bases, with 11 bases remaining between them. CDR1 is GTSNPN, CDR2 SVGIG, per germline (reference sequence). Filled out from reference TRBV30 and TRBJ2-3, the complete variable domain reads SQTIHQWPATLVQPVGSPLSLECTVEGTSNPNLYWYRQAAGRGLQLLFYSVGIGQISSEVPQNLSASRPQDRQFILSSKKLLLSDSGFYLCAWSVVGMADTQYFGPGTRLTVL.

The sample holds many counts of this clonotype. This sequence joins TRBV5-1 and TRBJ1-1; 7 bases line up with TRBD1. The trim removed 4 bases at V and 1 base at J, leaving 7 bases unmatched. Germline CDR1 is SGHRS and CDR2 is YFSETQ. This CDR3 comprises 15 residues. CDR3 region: CASSPWDSSNTEAFF. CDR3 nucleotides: TGCGCCAGCAGCCCCTGGGACAGCTCGAACACTGAAGCTTTCTTT.

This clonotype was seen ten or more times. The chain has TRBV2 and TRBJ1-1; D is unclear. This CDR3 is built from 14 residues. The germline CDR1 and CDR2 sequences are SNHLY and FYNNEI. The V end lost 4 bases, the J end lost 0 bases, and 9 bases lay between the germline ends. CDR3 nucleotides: TGTGCCAGCAGTGGGAGTCGGGTGAACACTGAAGCTTTCTTT. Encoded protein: CASSGSRVNTEAFF.

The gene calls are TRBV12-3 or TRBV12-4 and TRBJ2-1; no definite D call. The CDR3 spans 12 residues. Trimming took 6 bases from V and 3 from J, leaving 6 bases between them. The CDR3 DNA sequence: TGTGCCAGCAGCTCGCGCTACAATGAGCAGTTCTTC. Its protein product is CASSSRYNEQFF.

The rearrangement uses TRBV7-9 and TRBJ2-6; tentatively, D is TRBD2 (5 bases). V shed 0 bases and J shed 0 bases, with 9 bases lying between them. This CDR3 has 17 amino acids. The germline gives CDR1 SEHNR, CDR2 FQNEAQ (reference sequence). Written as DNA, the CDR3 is TGTGCCAGCAGCTTAGCGTTGGCGGGCTCTGGGGCCAACGTCCTGACTTTC. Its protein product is CASSLALAGSGANVLTF. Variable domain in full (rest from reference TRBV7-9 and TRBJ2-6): DTGVSQNPRHKITKRGQNVTFRCDPISEHNRLYWYRQTLGQGPEFLTYFQNEAQLEKSRLLSDRFSAERPKGSFSTLEIQRTEQGDSAMYLCASSLALAGSGANVLTFGAGSRLTVL.

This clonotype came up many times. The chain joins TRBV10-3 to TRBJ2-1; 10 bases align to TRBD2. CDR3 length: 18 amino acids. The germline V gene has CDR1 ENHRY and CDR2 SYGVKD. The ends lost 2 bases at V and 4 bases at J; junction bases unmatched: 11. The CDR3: CAISEPTKSSGSYNEQFF. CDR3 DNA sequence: TGTGCCATCAGTGAGCCCACGAAGTCTAGCGGGAGTTACAATGAGCAGTTCTTC.

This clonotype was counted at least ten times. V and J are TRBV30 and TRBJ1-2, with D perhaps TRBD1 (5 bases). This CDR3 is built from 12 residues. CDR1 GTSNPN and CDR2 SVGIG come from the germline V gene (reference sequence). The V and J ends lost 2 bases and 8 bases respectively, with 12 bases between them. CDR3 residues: CAWSTTRVGYTF. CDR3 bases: TGTGCCTGGAGTACCACCAGGGTCGGCTACACCTTC.

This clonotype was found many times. The DNA for the CDR3 is TGTGCCACCGGGGGGGGTGGTACTGAAGCTTTCTTT. Amino acids: CATGGGGTEAFF. The chain joins TRBV27 to TRBJ1-1; D may be TRBD1 (5 bases). This CDR3 is built from 12 residues. Germline CDR1 reads MNHEY; CDR2 reads SMNVEV (reference sequence). The germline V and J ends were trimmed by 10 bases and 5 bases, with 14 bases remaining between them.

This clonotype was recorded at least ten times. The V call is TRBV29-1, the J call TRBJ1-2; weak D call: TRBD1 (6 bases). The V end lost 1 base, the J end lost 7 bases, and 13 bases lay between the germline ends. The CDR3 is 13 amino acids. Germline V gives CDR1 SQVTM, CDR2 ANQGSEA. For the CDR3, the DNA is TGCAGCGTTGAAGGGCGGGGGGCCGCTGGCTACACCTTC. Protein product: CSVEGRGAAGYTF.

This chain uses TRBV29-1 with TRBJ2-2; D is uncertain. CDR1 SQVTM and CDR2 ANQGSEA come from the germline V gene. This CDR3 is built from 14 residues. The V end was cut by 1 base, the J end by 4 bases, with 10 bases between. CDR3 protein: CSVEGFGSTGELFF. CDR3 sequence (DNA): TGCAGCGTTGAAGGTTTTGGCAGCACCGGGGAGCTGTTTTTT.

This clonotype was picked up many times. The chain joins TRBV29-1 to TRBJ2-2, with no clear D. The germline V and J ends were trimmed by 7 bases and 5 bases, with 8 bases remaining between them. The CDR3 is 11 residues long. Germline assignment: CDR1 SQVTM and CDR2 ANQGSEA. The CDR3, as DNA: TGCAGCGCCGTGGGAACCGGGGAGCTGTTTTTT. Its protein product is CSAVGTGELFF.

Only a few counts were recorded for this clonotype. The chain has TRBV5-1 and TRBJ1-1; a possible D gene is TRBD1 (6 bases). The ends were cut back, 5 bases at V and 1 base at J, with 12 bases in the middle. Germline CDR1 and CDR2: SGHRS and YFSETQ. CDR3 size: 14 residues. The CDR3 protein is CASRSEGGNTEAFF. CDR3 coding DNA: TGCGCCAGCAGGTCTGAGGGGGGGAACACTGAAGCTTTCTTT. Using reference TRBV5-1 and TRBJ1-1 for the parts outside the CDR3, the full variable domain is KAGVTQTPRYLIKTRGQQVTLSCSPISGHRSVSWYQQTPGQGLQFLFEYFSETQRNKGNFPGRFSGRQFSNSRSEMNVSTLELGDSALYLCASRSEGGNTEAFFGQGTRLTVV.

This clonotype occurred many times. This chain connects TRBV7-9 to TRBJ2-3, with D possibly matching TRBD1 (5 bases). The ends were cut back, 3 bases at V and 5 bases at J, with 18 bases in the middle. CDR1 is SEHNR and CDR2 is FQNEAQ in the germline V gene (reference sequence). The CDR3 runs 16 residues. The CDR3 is CASSFGALTQGDTQYF. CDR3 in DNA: TGTGCCAGCAGCTTCGGAGCCCTTACGCAGGGAGATACGCAGTATTTT.

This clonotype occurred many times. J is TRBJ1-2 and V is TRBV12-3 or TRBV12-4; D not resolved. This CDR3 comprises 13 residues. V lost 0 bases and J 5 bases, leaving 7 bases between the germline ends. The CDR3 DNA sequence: TGTGCCAGCAGTTTAGCAGGGAAATATGGCTACACCTTC. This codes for CASSLAGKYGYTF.

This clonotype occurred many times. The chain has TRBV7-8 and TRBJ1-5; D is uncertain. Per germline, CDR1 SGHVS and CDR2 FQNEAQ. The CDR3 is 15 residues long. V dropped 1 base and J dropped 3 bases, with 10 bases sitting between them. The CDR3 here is CASSLEGMANQPQHF. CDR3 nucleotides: TGTGCCAGCAGCTTAGAAGGAATGGCCAATCAGCCCCAGCATTTT.

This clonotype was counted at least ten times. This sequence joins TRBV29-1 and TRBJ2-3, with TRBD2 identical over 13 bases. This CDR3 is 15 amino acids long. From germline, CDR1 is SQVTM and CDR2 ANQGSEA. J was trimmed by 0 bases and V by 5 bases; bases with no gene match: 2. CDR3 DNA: TGCAGCGTTCGACTAGCGGGGGGTAGCACAGATACGCAGTATTTT. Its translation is CSVRLAGGSTDTQYF.

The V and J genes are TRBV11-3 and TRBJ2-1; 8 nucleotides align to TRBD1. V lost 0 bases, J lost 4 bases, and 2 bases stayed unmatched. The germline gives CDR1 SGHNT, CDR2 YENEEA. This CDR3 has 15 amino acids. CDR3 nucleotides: TGTGCCAGCAGCTTAGACGGGACAGGTTACAATGAGCAGTTCTTC. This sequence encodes CASSLDGTGYNEQFF. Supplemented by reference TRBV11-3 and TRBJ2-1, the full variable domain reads EAGVVQSPRYKIIEKKQPVAFWCNPISGHNTLYWYLQNLGQGPELLIRYENEEAVDDSQLPKDRFSAERLKGVDSTLKIQPAELGDSAVYLCASSLDGTGYNEQFFGPGTRLTVL.

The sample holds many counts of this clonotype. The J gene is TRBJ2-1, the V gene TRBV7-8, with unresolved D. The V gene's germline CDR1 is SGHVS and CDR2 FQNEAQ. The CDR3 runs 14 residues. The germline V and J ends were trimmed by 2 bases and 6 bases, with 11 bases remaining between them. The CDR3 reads CASSLPALGNEQFF. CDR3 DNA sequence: TGTGCCAGCAGCTTACCGGCCTTGGGCAATGAGCAGTTCTTC.

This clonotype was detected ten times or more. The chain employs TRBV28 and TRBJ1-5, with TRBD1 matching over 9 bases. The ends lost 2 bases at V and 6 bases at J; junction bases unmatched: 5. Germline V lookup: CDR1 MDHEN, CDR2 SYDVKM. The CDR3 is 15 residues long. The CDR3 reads CASSLRNRGLQPQHF. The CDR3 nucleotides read TGTGCCAGCAGTTTAAGGAACAGGGGGCTTCAGCCCCAGCATTTT. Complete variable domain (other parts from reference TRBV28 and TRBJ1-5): DVKVTQSSRYLVKRTGEKVFLECVQDMDHENMFWYRQDPGLGLRLIYFSYDVKMKEKGDIPEGYSVSREKKERFSLILESASTNQTSMYLCASSLRNRGLQPQHFGDGTRLSIL.

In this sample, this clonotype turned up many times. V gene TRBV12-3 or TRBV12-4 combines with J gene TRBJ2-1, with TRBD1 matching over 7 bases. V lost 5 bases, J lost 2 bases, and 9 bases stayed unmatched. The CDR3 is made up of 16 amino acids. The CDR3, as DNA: TGTGCCAGCAGTATCCGCACAGGGGTTCCCTACAATGAGCAGTTCTTC. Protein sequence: CASSIRTGVPYNEQFF.

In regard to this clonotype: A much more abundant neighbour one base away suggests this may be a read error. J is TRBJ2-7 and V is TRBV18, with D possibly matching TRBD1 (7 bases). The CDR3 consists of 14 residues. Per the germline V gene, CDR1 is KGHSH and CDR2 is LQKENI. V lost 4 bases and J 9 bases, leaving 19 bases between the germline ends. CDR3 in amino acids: CASSLAGQSSAQYF. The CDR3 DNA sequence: TGTGCCAGCTCACTCGCGGGACAGAGTTCCGCGCAGTACTTC.

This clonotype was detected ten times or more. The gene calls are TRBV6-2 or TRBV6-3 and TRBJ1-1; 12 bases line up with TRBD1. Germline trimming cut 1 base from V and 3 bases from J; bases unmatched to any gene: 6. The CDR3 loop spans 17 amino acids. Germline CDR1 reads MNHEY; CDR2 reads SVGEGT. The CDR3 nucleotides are TGTGCCAGCAGTTACTACGGGACAGGGGGCGCCGACACTGAAGCTTTCTTT. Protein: CASSYYGTGGADTEAFF.

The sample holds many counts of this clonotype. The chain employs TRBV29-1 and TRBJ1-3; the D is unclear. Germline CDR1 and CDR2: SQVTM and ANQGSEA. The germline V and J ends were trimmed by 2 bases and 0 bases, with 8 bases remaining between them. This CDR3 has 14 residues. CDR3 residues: CSVERQLSGNTIYF. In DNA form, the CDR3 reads TGCAGCGTTGAAAGGCAGCTCTCTGGAAACACCATATATTTT.

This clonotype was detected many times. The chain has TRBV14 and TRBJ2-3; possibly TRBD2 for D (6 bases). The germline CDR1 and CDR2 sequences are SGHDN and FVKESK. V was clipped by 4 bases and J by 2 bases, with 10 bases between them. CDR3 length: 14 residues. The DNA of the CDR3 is TGTGCCAGCAGCCCCCGGGGGTTCACAGATACGCAGTATTTT. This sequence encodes CASSPRGFTDTQYF.